The present T cell receptor (beta chain) was sequenced within a study of cytotoxic CD8 clonotypes in ibrutinib-treated CLL. Study-wide context: Partial response occurred in around 24 patients and complete response in 2; at median around 5.5 years, around 14 remained remitted and roughly twelve progressed.

The targeted sequencing depth was 1 in 200,000 to 1 in 1 million T cells. TCRdb keeps only in-frame clones here, not all; method: immunoSEQ multiplex PCR. The data contain nearly 300,000 clones, roughly three quarters of them singletons. CDR1 is SGHRS, CDR2 YFSETQ, per germline. The CDR3 sequence is 17 residues long. The junction had 15 bases not matched to a gene; V was cut back by 3 bases and J by 5 bases. The origin of this receptor is a human donor with chronic lymphocytic leukemia. Sequencing used PBMCs, obtained at disease progression, from a patient treated with ibrutinib. This rearrangement joins TRBV5-1 to TRBJ2-5; 8 bases are shared with TRBD2. The CDR3 DNA sequence: TGCGCCAGCAGCTCCCGGGGGTTACGGGTAGCGGGGGAGACCCAGTACTTC. The encoded protein is CASSSRGLRVAGETQYF.